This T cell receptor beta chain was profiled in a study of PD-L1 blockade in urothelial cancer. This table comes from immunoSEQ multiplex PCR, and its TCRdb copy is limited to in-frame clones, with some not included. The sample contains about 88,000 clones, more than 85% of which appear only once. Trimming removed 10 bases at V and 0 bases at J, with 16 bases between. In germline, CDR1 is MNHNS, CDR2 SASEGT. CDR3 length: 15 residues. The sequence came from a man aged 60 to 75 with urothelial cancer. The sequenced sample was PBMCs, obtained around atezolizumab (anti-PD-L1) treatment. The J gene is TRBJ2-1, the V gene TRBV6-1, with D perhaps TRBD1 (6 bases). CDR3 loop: CAITSGTISYNEQFF. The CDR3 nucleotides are TGTGCCATCACCTCCGGGACAATCTCCTACAATGAGCAGTTCTTC.